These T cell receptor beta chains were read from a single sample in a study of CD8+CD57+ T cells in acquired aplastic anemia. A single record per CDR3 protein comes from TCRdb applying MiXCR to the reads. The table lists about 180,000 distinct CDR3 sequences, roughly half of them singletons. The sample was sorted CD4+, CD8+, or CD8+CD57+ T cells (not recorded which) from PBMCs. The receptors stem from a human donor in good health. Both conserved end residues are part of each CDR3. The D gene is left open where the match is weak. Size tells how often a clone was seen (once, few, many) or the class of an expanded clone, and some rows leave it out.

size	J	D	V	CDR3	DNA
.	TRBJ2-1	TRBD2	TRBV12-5	CASGFAPLADNEQFF	TGTGCTAGTGGTTTTGCCCCCCTAGCGGACAATGAGCAGTTCTTC
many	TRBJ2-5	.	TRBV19	CASSRRAPTLGETQYF	TGTGCCAGTAGTAGGCGGGCCCCAACCTTGGGAGAGACCCAGTACTTC
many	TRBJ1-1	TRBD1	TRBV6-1	CASVDRGWAMNTEAFF	TGTGCCAGCGTGGACAGGGGCTGGGCCATGAACACTGAAGCTTTCTTT
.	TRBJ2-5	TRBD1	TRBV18	CASSRTGETQYF	TGTGCCAGCTCACGGACAGGGGAGACCCAGTACTTC
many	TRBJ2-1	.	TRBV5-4	CASSLGTGSSYNEQFF	TGTGCCAGCAGCTTGGGGACCGGGAGCTCCTACAATGAGCAGTTCTTC
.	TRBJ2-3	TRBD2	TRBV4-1	CASSHPGLAAFTDTQYF	TGCGCCAGCAGCCACCCGGGACTAGCCGCTTTCACAGATACGCAGTATTTT
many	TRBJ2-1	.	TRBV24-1	CATSDLTGSEQFF	TGTGCCACCAGTGATTTAACGGGGTCTGAGCAGTTCTTC
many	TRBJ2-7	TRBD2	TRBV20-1	CSATKPPTSGSLHEQYF	TGCAGTGCAACTAAGCCCCCGACTAGCGGGAGTCTCCACGAGCAGTACTTC
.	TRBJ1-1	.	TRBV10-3	CAISDSGTGMPEAFF	TGTGCCATCAGTGATTCCGGGACGGGGATGCCTGAAGCTTTCTTT
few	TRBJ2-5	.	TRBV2	CASMTGGETQYF	TGTGCCAGCATGACAGGAGGAGAGACCCAGTACTTC
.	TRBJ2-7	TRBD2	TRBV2	CASRRLASSYEQYF	TGTGCCAGCAGGAGACTAGCGAGCTCCTACGAGCAGTACTTC
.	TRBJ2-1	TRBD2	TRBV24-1	CATSARAGGNEQFF	TGTGCCACCAGTGCTAGAGCGGGGGGGAATGAGCAGTTCTTC
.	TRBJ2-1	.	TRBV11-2	CASSDNRVEQFF	TGTGCCAGCAGTGATAATAGAGTGGAGCAGTTCTTC
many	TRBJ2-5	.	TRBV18	CASSPPSVETQYF	TGTGCCAGCTCACCACCTAGCGTGGAGACCCAGTACTTC
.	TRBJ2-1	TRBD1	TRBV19	CATRLDRSTYNEQFF	TGTGCCACCAGGCTGGACAGGTCGACCTACAATGAGCAGTTCTTC
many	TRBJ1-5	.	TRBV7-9	CASSSQGSSNQPQHF	TGTGCCAGCAGCTCGCAGGGGAGTAGCAATCAGCCCCAGCATTTT
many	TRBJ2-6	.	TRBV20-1	CSAPDASGANVLTF	TGCAGTGCCCCGGACGCATCTGGGGCCAACGTCCTGACTTTC
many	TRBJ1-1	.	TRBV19	CASSNPRVTEAFF	TGTGCCAGTAGTAACCCCCGGGTAACTGAAGCTTTCTTT
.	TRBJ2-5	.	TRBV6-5	CASSYEAGTQYF	TGTGCCAGCAGTTACGAGGCAGGGACCCAGTACTTC
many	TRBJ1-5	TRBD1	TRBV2	CASSRGPDQPQHF	TGTGCCAGCAGCAGGGGGCCTGATCAGCCCCAGCATTTT